The 32 T cell receptor beta chains below were found in one sample sequenced in a study of PD-L1 blockade in urothelial cancer. Noted time point: peripheral blood 6 weeks after treatment start. This table comes from immunoSEQ multiplex PCR, and its TCRdb copy is limited to in-frame clones, with some not included. This table holds about 120,000 clones, around 86% found once. The specimen comprised PBMCs, sampled around atezolizumab (anti-PD-L1) treatment. Source of these receptors: a man aged 45-65 years with urothelial cancer.

The rearrangement joins TRBV7-8 to TRBJ2-7, with D hard to call. Germline lookup yields CDR1 SGHVS and CDR2 FQNEAQ. V was trimmed by 1 base and J by 2 bases, leaving 9 bases between them. The CDR3 spans 14 residues. CDR3 in DNA: TGTGCCAGCAGCTTAGGGTCACATACCTACGAGCAGTACTTC. It specifies CASSLGSHTYEQYF.

The chain links TRBV30 to TRBJ2-5; D perhaps matches TRBD2 (5 bases). V dropped 3 bases and J dropped 2 bases, with 13 bases sitting between them. Germline V CDR1 and CDR2: GTSNPN, SVGIG (reference sequence). There are 14 residues in the CDR3. The CDR3 reads CAWRRRSRQETQYF. CDR3 nucleotide sequence: TGTGCCTGGAGGAGGAGGAGTAGGCAAGAGACCCAGTACTTC.

The chain uses TRBV7-3 and TRBJ2-1; D is possibly TRBD1 (5 bases). V gave up 6 bases and J gave up 7 bases, with 19 bases separating them. This CDR3 has 15 amino acids. CDR1 and CDR2 (germline): SGHTA, FQGTGA. The CDR3 protein is CASRPQGLGRNEQFF. The DNA for the CDR3 is TGTGCCAGCAGACCGCAGGGTCTTGGAAGAAATGAGCAGTTCTTC.

The rearrangement joins TRBV14 to TRBJ2-1, with 7 bases fitting TRBD1. With V trimmed by 3 bases and J by 6 bases, 2 bases remained unmatched. From germline, CDR1 is SGHDN and CDR2 FVKESK. The CDR3 has 13 amino acids. The CDR3 region has the DNA TGTGCCAGCAGCCAGGGACAGCCCAATGAGCAGTTCTTC. Protein sequence: CASSQGQPNEQFF.

V and J are TRBV6-5 and TRBJ2-7, with D possibly TRBD2 on 5 matching bases. With 5 bases removed from V and 1 base from J, the gap between germline ends came to 9 bases. The germline CDR1 and CDR2 sequences are MNHEY and SVGAGI. This CDR3 contains 13 residues. The CDR3 nucleotides read TGTGCCAGCAGTCCTAGCCGGTCCTACGAGCAGTACTTC. It specifies CASSPSRSYEQYF.

The chain has TRBV18 and TRBJ2-5; TRBD1 aligns across 11 bases. Looked up from germline, CDR1 is KGHSH and CDR2 is LQKENI. This CDR3 is 15 amino acids long. Losses at the gene ends were 3 bases for V and 0 bases for J; bases not matched to a gene: 0. The CDR3, as DNA: TGTGCCAGCTCACCGGGACAGGGGGACCAAGAGACCCAGTACTTC. Amino acids: CASSPGQGDQETQYF.

The chain has TRBV10-1 and TRBJ2-1; 14 positions agree with TRBD2. Germline trimming cut 9 bases from V and 3 bases from J; bases unmatched to any gene: 1. CDR1 WNHNN and CDR2 SYGVQD come from the germline V gene (reference sequence). This CDR3 spans 14 amino acids. Here the CDR3 reads CARGLAGVYNEQFF. The CDR3 DNA follows: TGCGCCAGGGGACTAGCGGGAGTCTACAATGAGCAGTTCTTC.

This clone was counted a few times. The gene calls are TRBV7-3 and TRBJ2-5; 7 bases fit TRBD2. J was trimmed by 5 bases and V by 1 base; bases with no gene match: 7. The CDR3 is 15 amino acids. Germline V gene data show CDR1 as SGHTA and CDR2 as FQGTGA. The CDR3 is CASSLMGGRLETQYF. CDR3 sequence (DNA): TGTGCCAGCAGCTTAATGGGCGGGAGACTGGAGACCCAGTACTTC.

This chain joins TRBV28 and TRBJ1-6; 8 bases fit TRBD1. V shed 2 bases and J 9 bases; nucleotides not matched to a gene: 12. Germline CDR1 MDHEN, CDR2 SYDVKM. This CDR3 has 17 residues. The CDR3 sequence: CASSLGRGRGVGSPLHF. CDR3 DNA sequence: TGTGCCAGCAGTTTAGGCAGGGGGCGCGGGGTGGGTTCACCCCTCCACTTT. The whole variable domain, filled in from reference TRBV28 and TRBJ1-6, reads DVKVTQSSRYLVKRTGEKVFLECVQDMDHENMFWYRQDPGLGLRLIYFSYDVKMKEKGDIPEGYSVSREKKERFSLILESASTNQTSMYLCASSLGRGRGVGSPLHFGNGTRLTVT.

This clone was found once. This chain uses TRBV7-9 with TRBJ2-1; tentatively, D is TRBD2 (6 bases). Trimming pared 1 base from V and 3 bases from J, leaving 16 bases between. Germline CDR1 is SEHNR and CDR2 is FQNEAQ (reference sequence). This CDR3 region has 17 residues. CDR3 coding DNA: TGTGCCAGCAGCTTAGGGCGGGATTTGTATCACTACAATGAGCAGTTCTTC. This encodes CASSLGRDLYHYNEQFF.

This rearrangement joins TRBV7-9 to TRBJ2-1; TRBD2 aligns across 14 bases. CDR1 is SEHNR and CDR2 is FQNEAQ in the germline V gene (reference sequence). Losses at the gene ends were 3 bases for V and 0 bases for J; bases not matched to a gene: 1. The CDR3 length is 17 residues. This CDR3 reads CASSLGTSGSSYNEQFF. The CDR3 DNA is TGTGCCAGCAGCTTGGGGACTAGCGGGAGCTCCTACAATGAGCAGTTCTTC.

The gene calls are TRBV28 and TRBJ2-7; D remains unclear. This CDR3 region has 13 residues. Germline-derived CDR1 and CDR2 are MDHEN and SYDVKM. V lost 1 base and J 11 bases, leaving 15 bases between the germline ends. The CDR3 nucleotides read TGTGCCAGCAGTTTATCCCTGTCCACGAGCAAGTACTTC. This codes for CASSLSLSTSKYF.

V is TRBV18 and J is TRBJ2-5, with D tentatively TRBD1 (8 bases). The V gene's germline CDR1 is KGHSH and CDR2 LQKENI. V lost 3 bases and J 4 bases, leaving 18 bases between the germline ends. This CDR3 has 16 residues. CDR3 sequence reads: CASSPLRTGRGETQYF. CDR3 DNA: TGTGCCAGCTCACCCCTTCGGACAGGGAGGGGAGAGACCCAGTACTTC.

The chain is built from TRBV6-5 and TRBJ1-1; D is possibly TRBD1 (5 bases). V was pared by 0 bases and J by 1 base, with 9 bases between. The germline V gene encodes CDR1 MNHEY and CDR2 SVGAGI. CDR3 length: 15 residues. CDR3 nucleotide sequence: TGTGCCAGCAGTTACTCGGGGGGACCGAACACTGAAGCTTTCTTT. It specifies CASSYSGGPNTEAFF.

The chain has TRBV7-8 and TRBJ2-7, with D uncertain. The CDR3 consists of 14 residues. Germline V gene data show CDR1 as SGHVS and CDR2 as FQNEAQ. V was cut by 5 bases and J by 0 bases, with 11 bases left in between. For the CDR3, the DNA is TGTGCCAGCAGCGCCTCTAGAAGCTCCTACGAGCAGTACTTC. Translating gives CASSASRSSYEQYF. The full variable domain, its missing parts supplied by reference TRBV7-8 and TRBJ2-7, is GAGVSQSPRYKVAKRGQDVALRCDPISGHVSLFWYQQALGQGPEFLTYFQNEAQLDKSGLPSDRFFAERPEGSVSTLKIQRTQQEDSAVYLCASSASRSSYEQYFGPGTRLTVT.

Concerning this clone itself: The same CDR3 also results from other DNA sequences found in this sample. The chain recombines TRBV28 with TRBJ2-7; 9 nucleotides match TRBD2. The J segment lost 2 bases and the V segment lost 1 base, leaving 0 bases of the junction unmatched. This CDR3 region has 14 residues. CDR1 MDHEN and CDR2 SYDVKM come from the germline V gene. The CDR3 DNA reads as TGTGCCAGCAGTTTATTAGCGGGGGCCTACGAGCAGTACTTC. Protein: CASSLLAGAYEQYF.

The V gene is TRBV28, the J gene TRBJ1-3; 10 bases match TRBD1. Losses at the gene ends were 5 bases for V and 2 bases for J; bases not matched to a gene: 6. Germline values: CDR1 MDHEN, CDR2 SYDVKM. The CDR3 contains 16 residues. The CDR3 loop reads CASSRQGAATGNTIYF. The CDR3 DNA sequence: TGTGCCAGCAGTCGACAGGGGGCGGCCACTGGAAACACCATATATTTT.

In this sample, this clone turned up a few times. The chain uses TRBV13 and TRBJ2-2; 9 bases match TRBD2. CDR1 and CDR2 from the germline V gene are PRHDT and FYEKMQ (reference sequence). The junction had 9 bases not matched to a gene; V was cut back by 0 bases and J by 4 bases. The CDR3 runs to 18 residues. CDR3 amino acids: CASSLGIAGAGGTGELFF. CDR3 DNA sequence: TGTGCCAGCAGCTTAGGAATAGCGGGAGCTGGGGGCACCGGGGAGCTGTTTTTT.

This clone occurred once. The V and J genes are TRBV11-2 and TRBJ1-1, with 8 bases fitting TRBD1. This CDR3 spans 14 amino acids. V gave up 1 base and J gave up 11 bases; unmatched junction bases: 9. Germline values: CDR1 SGHAT, CDR2 FQNNGV. The CDR3 protein is CASSLVAGGAGAFF. The DNA for the CDR3 is TGTGCCAGCAGCTTAGTAGCAGGGGGCGCGGGGGCTTTCTTT. Combining the CDR3 with reference TRBV11-2 and TRBJ1-1 gives the whole variable domain EAGVAQSPRYKIIEKRQSVAFWCNPISGHATLYWYQQILGQGPKLLIQFQNNGVVDDSQLPKDRFSAERLKGVDSTLKIQPAKLEDSAVYLCASSLVAGGAGAFFGQGTRLTVV.

The rearrangement uses TRBV11-2 and TRBJ2-5; TRBD2 is a possible D gene (6 bases). The CDR3 is 15 residues long. V was trimmed by 5 bases and J by 4 bases, leaving 17 bases between them. Per the germline V gene, CDR1 is SGHAT and CDR2 is FQNNGV. CDR3 nucleotides: TGTGCCAGCAGCCCTAGCCACGGGAGTTTAGAGACCCAGTACTTC. It is translated as CASSPSHGSLETQYF.

CDR3 residues: CASSPSGVYEQYF. The CDR3 bases are TGTGCCAGCAGCCCCTCCGGGGTGTACGAGCAGTACTTC. The chain joins TRBV7-3 to TRBJ2-7; tentative D call: TRBD2 (5 bases). Trimming stripped 5 bases from V and 4 bases from J, with 12 bases between. This CDR3 is built from 13 residues. Germline V gene lookup returns CDR1 SGHTA and CDR2 FQGTGA.

The chain employs TRBV7-6 and TRBJ1-6; 10 bases map to TRBD1. V lost 4 bases and J lost 10; bases outside the gene matches: 7. Germline lookup yields CDR1 SGHVS and CDR2 FNYEAQ. This CDR3 has 15 amino acids. The CDR3 DNA reads as TGTGCCAGCAGCTCCGGACAGGGGGGGGCCTCACCCCTCCACTTT. Protein sequence: CASSSGQGGASPLHF.

The chain is built from TRBV9 and TRBJ2-7; no clear D. Germline assignment: CDR1 SGDLS and CDR2 YYNGEE. V was shortened by 4 bases and J by 5 bases, with 13 bases between the two germline ends. This CDR3 contains 13 residues. CDR3 residues: CASSLPLDDEQYF. CDR3 DNA sequence: TGTGCCAGCAGCCTCCCCCTAGATGACGAGCAGTACTTC.

The genes are TRBV30 and TRBJ1-6, with TRBD1 matching over 9 bases. Germline CDR1 GTSNPN, CDR2 SVGIG (reference sequence). The length of the CDR3 is 17 residues. V lost 3 bases, J lost 5 bases, and 11 bases stayed unmatched. CDR3 sequence reads: CAWRPGQGNSDNSPLHF. The CDR3 coding sequence is TGTGCCTGGAGACCTGGACAGGGGAATTCAGATAATTCACCCCTCCACTTT.

This chain links TRBV27 with TRBJ2-3; 15 bases line up with TRBD2. The CDR3 sequence is 16 residues long. Germline CDR1 reads MNHEY; CDR2 reads SMNVEV (reference sequence). Germline trimming cut 10 bases from V and 2 bases from J; bases unmatched to any gene: 7. CDR3: CATGLAGGPVTDTQYF. The DNA of the CDR3 is TGTGCCACCGGACTAGCGGGAGGGCCCGTCACAGATACGCAGTATTTT.

The chain combines TRBV5-1 with TRBJ1-2; D unresolved. Germline loops: CDR1 SGHRS, CDR2 YFSETQ. This CDR3 contains 16 residues. Trimming shortened V by 2 bases and J by 2 bases, and 16 bases separated the two germline ends. The CDR3 coding sequence is TGCGCCAGCAGCTTAACCGGGGTGGAGGTAAACTATGGCTACACCTTC. It codes for CASSLTGVEVNYGYTF.

This clone was observed a single time. The V and J genes are TRBV27 and TRBJ1-6, with D uncertain. The germline V gene encodes CDR1 MNHEY and CDR2 SMNVEV (reference sequence). The germline V and J ends were trimmed by 2 bases and 6 bases, with 11 bases remaining between them. CDR3 size: 15 residues. The CDR3 sequence is CASSLNSGSNSPLHF. CDR3 bases: TGTGCCAGCAGTTTAAACAGTGGGAGTAATTCACCCCTCCACTTT.

This clone showed up just a few times. V is TRBV28 and J is TRBJ2-3, with 9 bases lining up with TRBD1. The length of the CDR3 is 15 residues. V lost 6 bases and J lost 0; bases outside the gene matches: 4. Per the germline V gene, CDR1 is MDHEN and CDR2 is SYDVKM. The CDR3 sequence: CASSETGGSTDTQYF. CDR3 nucleotide sequence: TGTGCCAGCAGCGAGACAGGGGGAAGCACAGATACGCAGTATTTT.

The gene calls are TRBV6-5 and TRBJ2-1, with D maybe TRBD2 (5 bases). V was clipped by 8 bases and J by 1 base, with 12 bases between them. CDR1 and CDR2 from the germline V gene are MNHEY and SVGAGI. The CDR3 contains 14 residues. CDR3 amino acids: CASRLEVSYNEQFF. The CDR3 DNA follows: TGTGCCAGCCGTTTGGAGGTATCCTACAATGAGCAGTTCTTC.

This clone was observed a handful of times. V gene TRBV11-2 combines with J gene TRBJ2-1, with a possible D match to TRBD2 (6 bases). The ends were cut back, 5 bases at V and 3 bases at J, with 20 bases in the middle. There are 17 residues in the CDR3. Germline CDR1 and CDR2: SGHAT and FQNNGV. The DNA of the CDR3 is TGTGCCAGCAGCGGGGCTCGGACGGGGGACTTCTACAATGAGCAGTTCTTC. Translating gives CASSGARTGDFYNEQFF.

The chain is built from TRBV6-1 and TRBJ1-2; 7 nucleotides align to TRBD1. The CDR3 loop spans 12 amino acids. V shed 6 bases and J 4 bases; nucleotides not matched to a gene: 2. Germline CDR1 and CDR2: MNHNS and SASEGT. Here the CDR3 reads CASRTGSYGYTF. CDR3 DNA sequence: TGTGCCAGCAGGACAGGGAGCTATGGCTACACCTTC.

The chain combines TRBV29-1 with TRBJ1-1; D might be TRBD1 (5 bases). CDR3 size: 14 residues. The ends were cut back, 3 bases at V and 0 bases at J, with 11 bases in the middle. Per germline, CDR1 SQVTM and CDR2 ANQGSEA. CDR3 coding DNA: TGCAGCGTTGACAAGGGACTTATGAACACTGAAGCTTTCTTT. Translated: CSVDKGLMNTEAFF.